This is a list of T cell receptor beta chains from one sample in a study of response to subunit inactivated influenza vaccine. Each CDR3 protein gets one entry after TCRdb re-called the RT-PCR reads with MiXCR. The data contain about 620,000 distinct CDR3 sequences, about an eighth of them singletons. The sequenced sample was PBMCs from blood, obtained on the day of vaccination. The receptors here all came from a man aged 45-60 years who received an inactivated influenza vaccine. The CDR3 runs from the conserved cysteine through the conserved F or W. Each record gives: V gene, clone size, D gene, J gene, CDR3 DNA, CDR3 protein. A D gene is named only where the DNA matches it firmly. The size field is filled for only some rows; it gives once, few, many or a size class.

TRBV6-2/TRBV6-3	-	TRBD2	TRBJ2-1	TGTGCCAGCAGAACTAGCGGGTCGTTTAATGATGAGCAGTTCTTC	CASRTSGSFNDEQFF
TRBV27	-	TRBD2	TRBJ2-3	TGTGCCAGCACCGCCGATATTAGCGGGAGCGGTGCAGATACGCAGTATTTT	CASTADISGSGADTQYF
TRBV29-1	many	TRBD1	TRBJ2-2	TGCAGCGTGGGACAGAACTCGAACACCGGGGAGCTGTTTTTT	CSVGQNSNTGELFF
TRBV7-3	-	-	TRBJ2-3	TGTGCCAGCAGCCCCGGCTCTTACACAGATACGCAGTATTTT	CASSPGSYTDTQYF
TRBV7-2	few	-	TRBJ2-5	TGTGCCAGCAGCTTAGCTATTCAGGGTGCGGAGACCCAGTACTTC	CASSLAIQGAETQYF
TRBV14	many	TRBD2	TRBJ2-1	TGTGCCAGCAGTTCCCGGGGACTAGCTGCGAATGAGCAGTTCTTC	CASSSRGLAANEQFF
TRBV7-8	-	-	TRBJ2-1	TGTGCCAGCAGCTTAGTCCATTCCCTTTCTATATGGCCCTACAATGAGCAGTTCTTC	CASSLVHSLSIWPYNEQFF
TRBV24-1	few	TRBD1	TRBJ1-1	TGTGCCACCAGTGACCGGGACAGGGGAGGGACTGAAGCTTTCTTT	CATSDRDRGGTEAFF
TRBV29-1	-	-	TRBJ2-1	TGCAGCGTGAAAGAGAGCTCCTACAATGAGCAGTTCTTC	CSVKESSYNEQFF
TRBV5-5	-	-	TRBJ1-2	TGTGCCAGCAGCTATGGACAGACGCTCAACTATGGCTACACCTTC	CASSYGQTLNYGYTF
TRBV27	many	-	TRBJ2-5	TGTGCCAGCAGTGTCGGTTACTCGACGGCCCAGTACTTC	CASSVGYSTAQYF
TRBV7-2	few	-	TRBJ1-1	TGTGCCAGCAGCTCCAAAAGGTCGGGGGCCGCTAACACTGAAGCTTTCTTT	CASSSKRSGAANTEAFF
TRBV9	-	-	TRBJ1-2	TGTGCCAGCAGCGTCCGGGACTCTGGGTTCAACGGCTACACCTTC	CASSVRDSGFNGYTF
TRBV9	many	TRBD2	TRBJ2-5	TGTGCCAGCAGCGTAGCTCCGGGACTAGCGGGGAGAGAGACCCAGTACTTC	CASSVAPGLAGRETQYF
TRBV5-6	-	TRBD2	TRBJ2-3	TGTGCCAGCAGCTCCCCGGGACTAGCGGCGACGGGAGATACGCAGTATTTT	CASSSPGLAATGDTQYF
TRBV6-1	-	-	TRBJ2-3	TGTGCCAACTCCTTATCGGCGGGGGCGGGAGATACGCAGTATTTT	CANSLSAGAGDTQYF
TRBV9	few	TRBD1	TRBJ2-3	TGTGCCAGCAGCGTAGGGACAGGGGTTTCCACAGATACGCAGTATTTT	CASSVGTGVSTDTQYF
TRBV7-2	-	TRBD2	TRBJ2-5	TGTGCCAGCAGCTTTCGGGGGGGGCAGGTGACCCAGTACTTC	CASSFRGGQVTQYF
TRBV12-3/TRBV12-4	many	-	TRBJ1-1	TGTGCCAGCAGTTTCGACAGAACGAACACTGAAGCTTTCTTT	CASSFDRTNTEAFF
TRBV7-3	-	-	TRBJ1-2	TGTGCCAGCAGCTTATTTGCGGATGGGATTCAGGGCTACACCTTC	CASSLFADGIQGYTF
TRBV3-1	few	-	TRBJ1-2	TGTGCCAGCAGCCAAGGAAGCAACCCCTATGGCTACACCTTC	CASSQGSNPYGYTF
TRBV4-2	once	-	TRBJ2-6	TGTGCCAGCAGCCAGCCCACGGACGAAAGTGTCCTGACTTTC	CASSQPTDESVLTF
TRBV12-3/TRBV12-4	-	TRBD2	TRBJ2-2	TGTGCCAGCATCGCAGCTAGCGGGGGGGCCACCGGGGAGCTGTTTTTT	CASIAASGGATGELFF
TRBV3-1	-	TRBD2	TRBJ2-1	TGTGCCAGCAGCCGCCAGCGGGGCCCCTACAATGAGCAGTTCTTC	CASSRQRGPYNEQFF
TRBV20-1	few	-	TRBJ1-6	TGCAGTGCTAGTCGTCGGGGTCCCAATAATTCACCCCTCCACTTT	CSASRRGPNNSPLHF
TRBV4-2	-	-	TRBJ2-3	TGTGCCAGCAGCCGGGTAGCGGACACAGATACGCAGTATTTT	CASSRVADTDTQYF
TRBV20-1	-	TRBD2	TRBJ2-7	TGCAGTGCTAGAGATTTATTTAGCGGGAGCTCCTACGAGCAGTACTTC	CSARDLFSGSSYEQYF
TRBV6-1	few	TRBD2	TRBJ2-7	TGTGCCAGCTTGTCGCTAGCGGGACGTTACGAGCAGTACTTC	CASLSLAGRYEQYF
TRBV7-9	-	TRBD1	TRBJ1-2	TGTGCCAGCAGCTTTGACAGGGGGCTCTATGGCTACACCTTC	CASSFDRGLYGYTF
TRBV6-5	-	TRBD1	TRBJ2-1	TGTGCCAGCAGTTACAGGGACAGCTCTCGTGAGCAGTTCTTC	CASSYRDSSREQFF
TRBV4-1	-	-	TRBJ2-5	TGCGCCAGCAGCCAAGATCACACCTGGCACGAGACCCAGTACTTC	CASSQDHTWHETQYF
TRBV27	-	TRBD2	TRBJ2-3	TGTGCCAGCAGTTTATACGTCGGGGGGGCCTGGACAGATACGCAGTATTTT	CASSLYVGGAWTDTQYF
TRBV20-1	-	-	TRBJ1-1	TGCAGTGCTAGAGATCGACTTACCGGGACGTCGAACACTGAAGCTTTCTTT	CSARDRLTGTSNTEAFF
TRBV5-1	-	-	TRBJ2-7	TGCGCCAGCAGCTTGGAACCGGGACTGAGCTCCTACGAGCAGTACTTC	CASSLEPGLSSYEQYF
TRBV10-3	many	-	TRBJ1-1	TGTGCCATCAGTGATCTCGCCAGGGCGAACACTGAAGCTTTCTTT	CAISDLARANTEAFF
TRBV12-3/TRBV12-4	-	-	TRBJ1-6	TGTGCCAGGGGCCCTGGTTTCCGGGAATCGAATTCACCCCTCCACTTT	CARGPGFRESNSPLHF
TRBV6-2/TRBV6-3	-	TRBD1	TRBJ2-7	TGTGCCAGCAGCCGCCCCGGGACAGGGGTCAACGAGCAGTACTTC	CASSRPGTGVNEQYF
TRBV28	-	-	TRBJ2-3	TGTGCCAGTTTAGAAGGGGGGCTCACAGATACGCAGTATTTT	CASLEGGLTDTQYF
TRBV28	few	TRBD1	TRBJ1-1	TGTGCCAGCATCAAAAACAGGGGAAATTCGCCCGAAGCTTTCTTT	CASIKNRGNSPEAFF
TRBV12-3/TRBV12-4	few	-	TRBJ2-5	TGTGCCAGCAGTTCCCTGGGCGCGGAGACCCAGTACTTC	CASSSLGAETQYF
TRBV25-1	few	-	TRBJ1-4	TGTGCCAGCAGTGAAACGGTGCTTAATGAAAAACTGTTTTTT	CASSETVLNEKLFF
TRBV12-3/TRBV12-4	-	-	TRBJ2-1	TGTGCCAGCAGAGCTGTAAGATACAATGAGCAGTTCTTC	CASRAVRYNEQFF